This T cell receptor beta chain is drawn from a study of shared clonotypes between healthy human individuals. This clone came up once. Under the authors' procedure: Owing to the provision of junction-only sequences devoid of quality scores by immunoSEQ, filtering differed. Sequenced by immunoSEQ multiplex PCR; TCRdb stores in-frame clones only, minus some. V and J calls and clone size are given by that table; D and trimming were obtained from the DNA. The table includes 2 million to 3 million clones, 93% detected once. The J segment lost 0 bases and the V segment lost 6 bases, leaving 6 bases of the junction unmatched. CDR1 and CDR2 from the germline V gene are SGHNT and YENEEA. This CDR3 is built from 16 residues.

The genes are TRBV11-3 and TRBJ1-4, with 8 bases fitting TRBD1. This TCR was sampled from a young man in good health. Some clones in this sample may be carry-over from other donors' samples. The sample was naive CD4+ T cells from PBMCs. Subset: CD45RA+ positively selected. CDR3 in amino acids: CASSVTGEATNEKLFF. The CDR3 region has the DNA TGTGCCAGCAGTGTGACAGGGGAGGCAACTAATGAAAAACTGTTTTTT.